Presented here are 13 T cell receptor beta chains from one specimen sequenced in a study of cytomegalovirus exposure and HLA in healthy donors. The repertoire was sequenced with immunoSEQ multiplex PCR; TCRdb's copy has only in-frame clones and lacks some. In the table there are tens of thousands of clones, roughly 89% of which are singletons. The sample was PBMCs. The receptors derive from a woman aged 18-35 years in good health and CMV-seropositive.

The rearrangement uses TRBV30 and TRBJ1-5; 8 nucleotides line up with TRBD1. Germline V CDR1 and CDR2: GTSNPN, SVGIG (reference sequence). V lost 0 bases to trimming and J lost 5 bases; unmatched junction nucleotides: 15. The CDR3 runs 18 residues. The CDR3 spells CAWSVLASGQGGHQPQHF. The CDR3 coding sequence is TGTGCCTGGAGTGTATTGGCGAGCGGACAGGGTGGGCATCAGCCCCAGCATTTT. The full variable domain, completed using reference TRBV30 and TRBJ1-5, is SQTIHQWPATLVQPVGSPLSLECTVEGTSNPNLYWYRQAAGRGLQLLFYSVGIGQISSEVPQNLSASRPQDRQFILSSKKLLLSDSGFYLCAWSVLASGQGGHQPQHFGDGTRLSIL.

CDR3 nucleotides: TGTGCCAGCTCGCTGCAGGGTGTCGGTAACTATGGCTACACCTTC. Protein: CASSLQGVGNYGYTF. This chain joins TRBV18 and TRBJ1-2; perhaps TRBD1 as D (5 bases). CDR3 length: 15 residues. V was trimmed by 6 bases and J by 1 base, leaving 15 bases between them. Germline V gene lookup returns CDR1 KGHSH and CDR2 LQKENI. Combining the CDR3 with reference TRBV18 and TRBJ1-2 gives the whole variable domain NAGVMQNPRHLVRRRGQEARLRCSPMKGHSHVYWYRQLPEEGLKFMVYLQKENIIDESGMPKERFSAEFPKEGPSILRIQQVVRGDSAAYFCASSLQGVGNYGYTFGSGTRLTVV.

The chain combines TRBV19 with TRBJ2-7; D call uncertain. CDR3 length: 13 residues. From germline, CDR1 is LNHDA and CDR2 SQIVND (reference sequence). V lost 3 bases, J lost 0 bases, and 6 bases lay in between. The CDR3: CASSMGSSYEQYF. The CDR3 DNA is TGTGCCAGTAGTATGGGCAGCTCCTACGAGCAGTACTTC.

The chain carries TRBV7-2 and TRBJ1-1, with 8 bases lining up with TRBD1. V trimming: 5 bases; J trimming: 6 bases; junction bases outside the gene matches: 8. Germline loops: CDR1 SGHTA, CDR2 FQGNSA. The CDR3 contains 14 residues. The CDR3 DNA sequence: TGTGCCAGCAGCCCCCAGGGGGCGCGTGCTGAAGCTTTCTTT. It specifies CASSPQGARAEAFF.

About this clone itself: Other DNA sequences in this specimen translate into the identical CDR3. The gene calls are TRBV7-9 and TRBJ1-2; 7 bases fit TRBD1. Trimming at V came to 5 bases and at J to 4 bases, leaving 4 bases not matched to a gene. Germline V CDR1 and CDR2: SEHNR, FQNEAQ (reference sequence). This CDR3 contains 13 residues. The CDR3 DNA reads TGTGCCAGCAGCCCCGGACAGGTCTATGGCTACACCTTC. Translating gives CASSPGQVYGYTF.

J is TRBJ2-1 and V is TRBV18; TRBD2 matches 9 bases. V lost 3 bases, J lost 2 bases, and 5 bases stayed unmatched. The CDR3 is 16 amino acids. Germline CDR1 reads KGHSH; CDR2 reads LQKENI. The CDR3 loop reads CASSPRIAGAYNEQFF. As DNA, the CDR3 is TGTGCCAGCTCACCGAGAATAGCGGGAGCCTACAATGAGCAGTTCTTC.

The V gene is TRBV9, the J gene TRBJ2-1; 9 nucleotides line up with TRBD2. There are 16 residues in the CDR3. Germline CDR1 reads SGDLS; CDR2 reads YYNGEE. V was clipped by 3 bases and J by 4 bases; unmatched bases: 8. The CDR3 DNA follows: TGTGCCAGCAGCGCCCCTAGCGGGATTGAATACAATGAGCAGTTCTTC. As protein: CASSAPSGIEYNEQFF.

The chain joins TRBV27 to TRBJ2-7; D is possibly TRBD1 (6 bases). The CDR3 covers 13 residues. Germline-derived CDR1 and CDR2 are MNHEY and SMNVEV (reference sequence). V was pared by 9 bases and J by 2 bases, with 14 bases between. The CDR3 is CASKTGNTYEQYF. The CDR3 DNA follows: TGTGCCAGTAAAACAGGGAACACCTACGAGCAGTACTTC.

The sample holds one count of this clone. The rearrangement uses TRBV5-6 and TRBJ2-7; D is possibly TRBD2 (7 bases). Germline V CDR1 and CDR2: SGHDT, YYEEEE. The CDR3 spans 15 residues. The V end lost 0 bases, the J end lost 3 bases, and 13 bases lay between the germline ends. CDR3 DNA sequence: TGTGCCAGCAGCTTGGACGGGGGGCGCATCTACGAGCAGTACTTC. As protein: CASSLDGGRIYEQYF.

This clone was counted once. J is TRBJ1-2 and V is TRBV27, with a tentative D call TRBD1 (5 bases). Deletions cut 5 bases from V and 3 bases from J, with 13 bases between. Per germline, CDR1 MNHEY and CDR2 SMNVEV (reference sequence). CDR3 length: 14 amino acids. CDR3 coding DNA: TGTGCCAGCAGTGAGACAGCCGGTTACTATGGCTACACCTTC. Protein: CASSETAGYYGYTF.

This chain joins TRBV7-2 and TRBJ2-3; 10 bases line up with TRBD2. V lost 2 bases and J lost 11; bases outside the gene matches: 10. Germline CDR1 SGHTA, CDR2 FQGNSA. The CDR3 extends over 15 amino acids. CDR3 sequence: CASSLLGAGGPEQYF. Here the CDR3 DNA reads TGTGCCAGCAGCTTACTGGGAGCGGGGGGGCCGGAGCAGTATTTT.

V usage is TRBV11-3 and J usage is TRBJ2-5, with unresolved D. This CDR3 contains 14 residues. Trimming removed 2 bases from V and 7 bases from J, with 14 bases in between. From germline, CDR1 is SGHNT and CDR2 YENEEA. In DNA form, the CDR3 reads TGTGCCAGCAGCTTACGGCCAGGCAATGGGACCCAGTACTTC. Translation gives CASSLRPGNGTQYF.

The CDR3, as DNA: TGTGCCAGCAGCTTAGAGATGGGAGCGGGGGGCTACAATGAGCAGTTCTTC. Its translation: CASSLEMGAGGYNEQFF. The V and J genes are TRBV11-2 and TRBJ2-1; TRBD2 aligns across 9 bases. Germline V gene lookup returns CDR1 SGHAT and CDR2 FQNNGV. Unmatched junction bases numbered 6, after V lost 0 bases and J lost 3 bases. The CDR3 consists of 17 residues.